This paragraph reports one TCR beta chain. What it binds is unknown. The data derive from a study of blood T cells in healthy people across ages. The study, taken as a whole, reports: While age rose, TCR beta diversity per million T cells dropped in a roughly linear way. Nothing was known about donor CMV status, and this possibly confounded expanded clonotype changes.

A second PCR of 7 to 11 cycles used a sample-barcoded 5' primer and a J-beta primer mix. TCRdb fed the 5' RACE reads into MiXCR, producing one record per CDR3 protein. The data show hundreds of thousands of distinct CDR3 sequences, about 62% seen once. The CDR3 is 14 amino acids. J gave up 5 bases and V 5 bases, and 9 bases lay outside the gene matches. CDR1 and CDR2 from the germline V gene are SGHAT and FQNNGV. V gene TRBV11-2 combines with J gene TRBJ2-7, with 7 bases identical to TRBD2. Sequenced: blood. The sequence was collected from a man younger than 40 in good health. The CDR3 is CASSLRLGGNEQYF. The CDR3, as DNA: TGTGCCAGCAGCCTCCGACTCGGGGGGAACGAGCAGTACTTC.